This T cell receptor (beta chain) was recovered during a study of OX40 agonist ivuxolimab in advanced cancers. Regarding the complete study: Ivuxolimab was a fully human IgG2 agonistic monoclonal antibody targeting the costimulatory receptor OX40 (CD134). Of the 50 to 55 patients in dose escalation, 19 had hepatocellular carcinoma, roughly 15 had melanoma, 9 had renal cell carcinoma and 9 had head and neck cancer. The monotherapy dose-escalation portion (N of about 50 patients) of the phase I ivuxolimab trial is reported in the paper. Intravenous ivuxolimab was administered to patients every 2 weeks at six dose levels: 0.01, 0.1, 0.3, 1.5, 3 and 10 mg/kg. In the dose-escalation cohort, approximately 82% of patients were male, and the mean age was approximately 60 years, with a range of about 23 to 90. Prior anti-PD-1, anti-PD-L1 or anti-CTLA-4 therapy was permitted, and approximately 40% of dose-escalation patients had received checkpoint inhibitors. Peripheral TCRbeta sequencing was intended to test whether TCR sequence diversity was altered and clonal T-cell expansion was caused by ivuxolimab. Three dose-escalation patients achieved partial responses, one with hepatocellular carcinoma and two with cutaneous melanoma. General study outcomes and caveats: After ivuxolimab, more expanded clones were found on average in CD8+ T cells than in CD4+ T cells. The antigen specificity of the clonally expanded peripheral T cells was not determined. Partial responders in the 0.1-3.0 mg/kg groups had among the lowest normalized peripheral clonal expansion, especially among CD8+ T cells. Low levels of normalized T-cell clonal expansion were also seen in some nonresponding patients. Clonal expansion of both CD4+ and CD8+ blood T cells was observed from baseline to week 6 at doses 0.1 to 3.0 mg/kg.

Genomic DNA was isolated from the sorted cells so that the TCRbeta CDR3 region could be sequenced. The immunoSEQ Assay was used to sequence the TCRbeta CDR3 regions. In its TCRdb copy, this immuneACCESS table keeps in-frame sequences only and misses some clones. Where compared with another copy, unresolved V genes explain less than half of these, and the others have no known cause. The sample table shows roughly 43,000 clones, and about 86% are seen once. The ten largest clones capture around 30% of the sample. As concerns this clone: Its antigen specificity is not known. No clone much larger than this one lies a single base away; base qualities are absent.

The trial excluded patients who had a history of autoimmune disease or who were on systemic immunosuppression. Peripheral blood for TCR sequencing was collected from all dose cohorts at baseline, on cycle 4 day 1, and on cycle 7 day 1. Samples were obtained from an open-label, multicenter, first-in-human phase I dose-escalation trial of ivuxolimab. Adults with locally advanced or metastatic head and neck squamous cell, hepatocellular, melanoma or renal cell carcinoma were enrolled in the trial. Before TCR sequencing, CD4+ and CD8+ T cells were separately sorted from peripheral blood. Looking up the germline V gene yields CDR1 SGHRS and CDR2 YFSETQ. Trimming takes 2 bases from V and 2 bases from J, and the germline ends sit 10 bases apart. The CDR3, from cysteine to phenylalanine, totals 14 residues. Of all the DNA, just the CDR3 is kept, 42 bases in frame from base 1.

The rearranged chain carries TRBV5-1 and TRBJ1-1; the D gene is possibly TRBD1, with 5 bases matching. The sequences come from CD4+ or CD8+ T cells sorted from blood, collected in a trial of the OX40 agonist ivuxolimab. The origin of this receptor is an adult with an advanced solid tumor such as melanoma, head and neck, liver or kidney cancer. Here is the DNA: TGCGCCAGCAGCTTTTCAGGGATTAACACTGAAGCTTTCTTT. It encodes CASSFSGINTEAFF.